Below, 27 T cell receptor beta chains from the same sample are listed, as sequenced in a study of HIV-infected patients and healthy controls. Roughly three months, about 14 weeks, into antiretroviral therapy, follow-up blood was collected. The repertoire came from unfractionated whole blood and reflected all unsorted peripheral T cells. cDNA was made from approximately 0.55 ug RNA using alpha and beta constant primers. Separate chain-specific third strand synthesis with multiplexing indices produced the alpha and beta libraries. TCRdb fed the 5' RACE reads into MiXCR, producing one record per CDR3 protein. The data contain thousands of distinct CDR3 sequences, around 8.6% of them singletons. The sample here was blood, taken during antiretroviral therapy. All receptors come from an adult with HIV infection.

This clonotype was recorded many times. The chain uses TRBV19 and TRBJ2-5; D is perhaps TRBD1 (5 bases). Trimming removed 5 bases from V and 0 bases from J, with 25 bases in between. Germline lookup yields CDR1 LNHDA and CDR2 SQIVND (reference sequence). This CDR3 is 19 amino acids long. The CDR3 DNA follows: TGTGCCAGTAGTTTACCGACAGCACGAAGGGGAATGCACCAAGAGACCCAGTACTTC. It translates to CASSLPTARRGMHQETQYF.

This clonotype is deemed medium-sized. The chain recombines TRBV2 with TRBJ1-5, with D maybe TRBD1 (5 bases). The germline V and J ends were trimmed by 0 bases and 3 bases, with 12 bases remaining between them. The CDR3 runs 16 residues. Germline assignment: CDR1 SNHLY and CDR2 FYNNEI. CDR3 protein: CASSEALGGANQPQHF. The DNA for the CDR3 is TGTGCCAGCAGTGAAGCGCTTGGGGGAGCCAATCAGCCCCAGCATTTT.

In this sample, this clonotype turned up a few times. The chain uses TRBV4-1 and TRBJ2-7, with D possibly being TRBD1 or TRBD2 (6 bases each). The germline V and J ends were trimmed by 2 bases and 6 bases, with 20 bases remaining between them. The CDR3 has 16 residues. Germline V gene lookup returns CDR1 MGHRA and CDR2 YSYEKL. The CDR3 sequence: CASSQLHTGGRGEQYF. The CDR3 nucleotides are TGCGCCAGCAGCCAACTACACACCGGGGGCAGGGGCGAGCAGTACTTC.

This clonotype showed up many times. This chain connects TRBV5-1 to TRBJ1-1, with no clear D. V shed 5 bases and J shed 1 base, with 12 bases lying between them. This CDR3 region has 14 residues. Germline V gives CDR1 SGHRS, CDR2 YFSETQ. The DNA for the CDR3 is TGCGCCAGCAGACAAGACAATGGGAACACTGAAGCTTTCTTT. Protein sequence: CASRQDNGNTEAFF. The full variable domain, completed using reference TRBV5-1 and TRBJ1-1, is KAGVTQTPRYLIKTRGQQVTLSCSPISGHRSVSWYQQTPGQGLQFLFEYFSETQRNKGNFPGRFSGRQFSNSRSEMNVSTLELGDSALYLCASRQDNGNTEAFFGQGTRLTVV.

This clonotype is labeled medium-sized. The V call is TRBV7-2, the J call TRBJ2-3; no reliable D call. Looked up from germline, CDR1 is SGHTA and CDR2 is FQGNSA. Trimming removed 5 bases at V and 0 bases at J, with 6 bases between. The CDR3 loop spans 13 amino acids. The CDR3 bases are TGTGCCAGCAGCGGCATTAGCACAGATACGCAGTATTTT. This sequence encodes CASSGISTDTQYF.

The sample holds many counts of this clonotype. The chain couples TRBV7-9 to TRBJ1-1; D ambiguous. Germline CDR1 is SEHNR and CDR2 is FQNEAQ (reference sequence). V lost 5 bases and J 11 bases, leaving 9 bases between the germline ends. There are 10 residues in the CDR3. As DNA, the CDR3 is TGTGCCAGCAGCCCAGCACCGGCTTTCTTT. Amino acids: CASSPAPAFF.

This clonotype was seen more than once but under ten times. V gene TRBV5-4 combines with J gene TRBJ1-1; 7 bases fit TRBD1. Trimming removed 3 bases from V and 5 bases from J; junction bases left unmatched: 4. Germline CDR1 and CDR2: SGHNT and YYREEE (reference sequence). CDR3 length: 13 amino acids. The CDR3 DNA is TGTGCCAGCAGCTCGACAGGGATGACTGAAGCTTTCTTT. Protein: CASSSTGMTEAFF.

This clonotype was detected many times. The junction and the germline gene differ at one end; a read error may be behind it. The chain recombines TRBV20-1 with TRBJ1-2; a weak D match, TRBD1 (5 bases). In germline, CDR1 is DFQATT, CDR2 SNEGSKA (reference sequence). The CDR3 has 14 amino acids. CDR3 in amino acids: CSARDPKGGFRGPF. The CDR3 region has the DNA TGCAGTGCTAGAGATCCAAAGGGTGGTTTCCGGGGCCCCTTC.

The genes are TRBV14 and TRBJ1-2; 7 nucleotides match TRBD1. Trimming took 4 bases from V and 5 from J; bases not matched to a gene: 1. Germline-derived CDR1 and CDR2 are SGHDN and FVKESK. CDR3 length: 12 amino acids. The CDR3 bases are TGTGCCAGCAGCCCGACAGGGTATGGCTACACCTTC. Translating it yields CASSPTGYGYTF.

In its sample, this clonotype ranks as large (0.1 to 1%). The V call is TRBV20-1, the J call TRBJ2-1; D is unresolved. This CDR3 spans 13 amino acids. Deletions cut 8 bases from V and 4 bases from J, with 15 bases between. Per the germline V gene, CDR1 is DFQATT and CDR2 is SNEGSKA (reference sequence). CDR3 sequence reads: CSPGPSSYNEQFF. In DNA form, the CDR3 reads TGCAGTCCCGGTCCTTCATCGTACAATGAGCAGTTCTTC.

This clonotype is medium-sized within its sample. The CDR3 sequence is CASSPPRGPQHF. CDR3 DNA: TGTGCCAGCAGTCCGCCCCGCGGGCCCCAGCATTTT. The gene calls are TRBV28 and TRBJ1-5; D uncertain. The V end lost 5 bases, the J end lost 9 bases, and 11 bases lay between the germline ends. CDR3 length: 12 residues. The germline V gene has CDR1 MDHEN and CDR2 SYDVKM.

There are many counts of this clonotype. This rearrangement joins TRBV3-1 to TRBJ2-3; D is ambiguous. The CDR3 length is 14 residues. V lost 0 bases and J 2 bases, leaving 6 bases between the germline ends. The germline V gene encodes CDR1 LGHDT and CDR2 YNNKEL (reference sequence). As DNA, the CDR3 is TGTGCCAGCAGCCAAGAATACTTCACAGATACGCAGTATTTT. Its protein is CASSQEYFTDTQYF.

The table lists this clonotype with a count of one. The J gene is TRBJ1-3, the V gene TRBV9; no firm D call. This CDR3 spans 15 amino acids. Germline values: CDR1 SGDLS, CDR2 YYNGEE. Trimming took off 0 bases at V and 4 bases at J, with 11 bases between the two ends. CDR3: CASSVEPSQGNTIYF. The CDR3 nucleotides read TGTGCCAGCAGCGTAGAACCTAGCCAGGGAAACACCATATATTTT.

In its sample, this clonotype was seen a few times. The gene calls are TRBV4-2 and TRBJ2-2; 10 nucleotides match TRBD1. The germline V gene encodes CDR1 LGHNA and CDR2 YNFKEQ. V lost 1 base and J lost 7; bases outside the gene matches: 3. The CDR3 has 15 amino acids. The CDR3 is CASSQGGQGFGELFF. CDR3 in DNA: TGTGCCAGCAGCCAAGGGGGACAGGGGTTCGGGGAGCTGTTTTTT.

This clonotype appeared a few times. The chain uses TRBV28 and TRBJ1-1; D is unclear. There are 14 residues in the CDR3. CDR1 is MDHEN and CDR2 is SYDVKM in the germline V gene. V lost 5 bases to trimming and J lost 0 bases, with 10 bases between them. CDR3: CASSDGVVNTEAFF. The CDR3 region has the DNA TGTGCCAGCAGTGATGGGGTCGTGAACACTGAAGCTTTCTTT. Full variable domain (remainder filled in from reference TRBV28 and TRBJ1-1): DVKVTQSSRYLVKRTGEKVFLECVQDMDHENMFWYRQDPGLGLRLIYFSYDVKMKEKGDIPEGYSVSREKKERFSLILESASTNQTSMYLCASSDGVVNTEAFFGQGTRLTVV.

This clonotype occurred many times. The V gene is TRBV9, the J gene TRBJ2-7; D gene unclear. V was shortened by 0 bases and J by 5 bases, with 6 bases between the two germline ends. CDR1 is SGDLS, CDR2 YYNGEE, per germline. This CDR3 spans 12 amino acids. CDR3 sequence: CASSVGRNEQYF. CDR3 bases: TGTGCCAGCAGCGTAGGACGGAACGAGCAGTACTTC.

Within the sample, this clonotype is medium-sized. CDR3 in DNA: TGTGCCAGCAGTTACCATCAGGTCGAGGGCTACACCTTC. It translates to CASSYHQVEGYTF. This chain links TRBV6-6 with TRBJ1-2, with no clear D. Germline CDR1 MNHNY, CDR2 SVGAGI (reference sequence). This CDR3 has 13 amino acids. V was clipped by 2 bases and J by 8 bases, with 12 bases between them.

This clonotype was seen many times. V gene TRBV5-1 combines with J gene TRBJ2-3, with 10 bases fitting TRBD2. V lost 3 bases and J lost 5; bases outside the gene matches: 15. Germline values: CDR1 SGHRS, CDR2 YFSETQ. The CDR3 runs 18 residues. The CDR3 protein is CASSSRLAGLNDRDTQYF. CDR3 nucleotides: TGCGCCAGCAGCTCCCGACTAGCGGGTCTCAACGACAGAGATACGCAGTATTTT.

At least ten counts were recorded for this clonotype. The chain links TRBV20-1 to TRBJ1-4; TRBD1 aligns across 8 bases. Germline CDR1 and CDR2: DFQATT and SNEGSKA (reference sequence). Germline trimming cut 3 bases from V and 3 bases from J; bases unmatched to any gene: 3. The CDR3 covers 14 residues. CDR3 DNA: TGCAGTGCTAGTGGGACAGGCCCTAATGAAAAACTGTTTTTT. The encoded protein is CSASGTGPNEKLFF.

This clonotype was seen repeatedly, ten times or more. The chain employs TRBV20-1 and TRBJ2-2; 7 bases match TRBD2. Trimming cost V 3 bases and J 3 bases; bases outside gene matches: 10. Per germline, CDR1 DFQATT and CDR2 SNEGSKA (reference sequence). The CDR3 has 16 residues. The CDR3 bases are TGCAGTGCTAGGGAGACTAGCAGGACTTACACCGGGGAGCTGTTTTTT. Residues: CSARETSRTYTGELFF.

This clonotype was seen many times. The CDR3 DNA is TGTGCCAGCAGCTCTCCACAGGGGGCGGACGAGCAGTACTTC. This encodes CASSSPQGADEQYF. This sequence joins TRBV5-4 and TRBJ2-7; 9 bases fit TRBD1. CDR1 and CDR2 (germline): SGHNT, YYREEE (reference sequence). V was pared by 3 bases and J by 5 bases, with 6 bases of the junction left unmatched. The length of the CDR3 is 14 residues.

V gene TRBV6-1 combines with J gene TRBJ1-1; no definite D call. V lost 6 bases and J lost 3, with 8 bases in between. Germline V CDR1 and CDR2: MNHNS, SASEGT. The CDR3 length is 12 residues. The CDR3 DNA follows: TGTGCCAGCAGCGGGGTTGACACTGAAGCTTTCTTT. Its translation: CASSGVDTEAFF.

This clonotype is deemed medium-sized. This chain links TRBV5-5 with TRBJ1-1; 8 nucleotides line up with TRBD1. CDR3 length: 17 residues. The germline V gene encodes CDR1 SGHKS and CDR2 YYEKEE (reference sequence). V shed 4 bases, J shed 4 bases, and the junction held 15 bases outside the gene matches. The CDR3 DNA is TGTGCCAGCAGCAGTCGTCGGGGAGGACAGGGAGGCACTGAAGCTTTCTTT. This translates into CASSSRRGGQGGTEAFF.

This clonotype was seen more than once but under ten times. This chain joins TRBV24-1 and TRBJ2-3; D uncertain. Trimming shortened V by 7 bases and J by 1 base, and 5 bases separated the two germline ends. Germline loops: CDR1 KGHDR, CDR2 SFDVKD. This CDR3 is 12 amino acids long. CDR3 in amino acids: CATSDRTDTQYF. CDR3 bases: TGTGCCACCAGCGACCGCACAGATACGCAGTATTTT.

The chain joins TRBV27 to TRBJ2-7; D assignment may be TRBD1 or TRBD2 (5 bases each). This CDR3 has 14 residues. Germline V gene lookup returns CDR1 MNHEY and CDR2 SMNVEV (reference sequence). Trimming took 5 bases from V and 4 from J, leaving 15 bases between them. The CDR3 is CASSARGGGYEQYF. The CDR3 DNA reads TGTGCCAGCAGTGCTCGGGGCGGAGGTTACGAGCAGTACTTC.

This clonotype was observed at least ten times. This sequence joins TRBV12-3 or TRBV12-4 and TRBJ2-3, with 11 bases matching TRBD2. V was pared by 5 bases and J by 5 bases, with 6 bases of the junction left unmatched. The CDR3 runs to 15 residues. DNA for the CDR3: TGTGCCAGCAGTACCCTAGCGGGGGGTCTAGATACGCAGTATTTT. It encodes CASSTLAGGLDTQYF.

This clonotype was observed at least ten times. The CDR3 DNA reads as TGCAGTGCTAGAGATAGCAGGGTCGACGAGCAGTACTTC. Translated, it gives CSARDSRVDEQYF. This chain joins TRBV20-1 and TRBJ2-7; TRBD1 might be the D (5 bases). The CDR3 is 13 amino acids. Trimming removed 0 bases at V and 5 bases at J, with 11 bases between. Germline CDR1 DFQATT, CDR2 SNEGSKA (reference sequence).